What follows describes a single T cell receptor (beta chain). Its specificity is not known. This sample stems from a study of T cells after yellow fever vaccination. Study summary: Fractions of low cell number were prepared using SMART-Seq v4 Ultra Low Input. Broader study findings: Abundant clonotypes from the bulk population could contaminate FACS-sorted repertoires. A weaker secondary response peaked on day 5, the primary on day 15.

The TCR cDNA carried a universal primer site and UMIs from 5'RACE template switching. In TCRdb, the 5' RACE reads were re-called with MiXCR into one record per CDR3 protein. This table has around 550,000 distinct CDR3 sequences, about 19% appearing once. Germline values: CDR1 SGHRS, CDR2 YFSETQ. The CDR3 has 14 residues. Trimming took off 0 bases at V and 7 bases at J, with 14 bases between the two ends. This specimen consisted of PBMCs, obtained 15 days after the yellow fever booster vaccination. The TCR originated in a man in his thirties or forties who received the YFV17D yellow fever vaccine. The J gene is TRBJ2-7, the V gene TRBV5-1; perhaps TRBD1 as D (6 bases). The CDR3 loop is CASSLAGTLGEQYF. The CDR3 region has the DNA TGCGCCAGCAGCTTGGCAGGGACATTGGGAGAGCAGTACTTC.